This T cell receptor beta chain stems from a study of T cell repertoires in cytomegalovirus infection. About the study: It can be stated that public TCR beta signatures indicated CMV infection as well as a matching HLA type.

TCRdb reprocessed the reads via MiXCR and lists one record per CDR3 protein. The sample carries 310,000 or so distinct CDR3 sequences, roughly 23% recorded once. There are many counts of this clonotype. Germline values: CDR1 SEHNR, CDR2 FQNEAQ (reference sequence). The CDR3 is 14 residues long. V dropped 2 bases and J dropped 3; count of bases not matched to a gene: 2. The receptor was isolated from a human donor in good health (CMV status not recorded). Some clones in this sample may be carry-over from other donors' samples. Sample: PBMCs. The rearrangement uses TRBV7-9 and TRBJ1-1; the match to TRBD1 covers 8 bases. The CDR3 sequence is CASSLRQGYTEAFF. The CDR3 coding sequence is TGTGCCAGCAGCTTACGACAGGGGTACACTGAAGCTTTCTTT.